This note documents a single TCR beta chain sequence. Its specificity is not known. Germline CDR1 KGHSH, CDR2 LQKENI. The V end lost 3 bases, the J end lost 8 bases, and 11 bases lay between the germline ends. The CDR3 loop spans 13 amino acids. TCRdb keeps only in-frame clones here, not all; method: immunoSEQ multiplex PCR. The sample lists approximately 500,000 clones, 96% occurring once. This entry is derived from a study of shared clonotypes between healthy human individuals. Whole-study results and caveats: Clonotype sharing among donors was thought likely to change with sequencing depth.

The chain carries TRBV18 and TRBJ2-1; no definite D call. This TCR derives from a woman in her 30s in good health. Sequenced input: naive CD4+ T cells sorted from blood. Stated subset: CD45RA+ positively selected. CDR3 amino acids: CASSPSVIDEQFF. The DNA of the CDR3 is TGTGCCAGCTCACCCTCAGTCATCGATGAGCAGTTCTTC.